This TCR beta chain emerged from a study of cytomegalovirus exposure and HLA in healthy donors. The ends lost 4 bases at V and 7 bases at J; junction bases unmatched: 10. The CDR3 totals 15 residues. Per the germline V gene, CDR1 is MNHEY and CDR2 is SVGAGI. The PCR employed 60 Vbeta primers together with 13 Jbeta primers. This table comes from immunoSEQ multiplex PCR, and its TCRdb copy is limited to in-frame clones, with some not included. The repertoire table contains tens of thousands of clones. The sample consisted of PBMCs. The chain carries TRBV6-5 and TRBJ2-5, with 9 bases lining up with TRBD1. This receptor was taken from a woman between 40 and 55 years old in good health and CMV-seropositive. CDR3 in amino acids: CASSSLQGAVGTQYF. CDR3 bases: TGTGCCAGCAGTTCCTTACAGGGGGCTGTCGGGACCCAGTACTTC.